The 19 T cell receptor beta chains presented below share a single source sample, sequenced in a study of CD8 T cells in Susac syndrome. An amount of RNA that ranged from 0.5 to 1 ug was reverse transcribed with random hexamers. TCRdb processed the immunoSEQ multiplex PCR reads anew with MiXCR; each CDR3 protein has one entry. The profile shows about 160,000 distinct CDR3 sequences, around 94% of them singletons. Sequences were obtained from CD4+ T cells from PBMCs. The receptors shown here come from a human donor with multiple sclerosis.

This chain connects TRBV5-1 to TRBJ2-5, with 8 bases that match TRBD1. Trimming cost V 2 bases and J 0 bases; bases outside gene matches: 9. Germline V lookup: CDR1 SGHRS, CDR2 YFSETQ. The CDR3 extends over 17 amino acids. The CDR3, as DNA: TGCGCCAGCAGCTTCGGACAGGGATTCGGGTACCAAGAGACCCAGTACTTC. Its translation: CASSFGQGFGYQETQYF.

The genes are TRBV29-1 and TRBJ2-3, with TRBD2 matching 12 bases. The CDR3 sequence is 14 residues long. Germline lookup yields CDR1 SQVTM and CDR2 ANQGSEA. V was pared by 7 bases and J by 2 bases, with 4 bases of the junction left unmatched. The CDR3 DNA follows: TGCAGCGCCGGACTAGCGGGGTTCACAGATACGCAGTATTTT. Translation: CSAGLAGFTDTQYF.

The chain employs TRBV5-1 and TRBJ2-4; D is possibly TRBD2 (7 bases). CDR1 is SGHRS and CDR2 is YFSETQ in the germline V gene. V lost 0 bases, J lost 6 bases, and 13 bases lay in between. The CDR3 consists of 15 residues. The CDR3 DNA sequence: TGCGCCAGCAGCTTGGCCGAAGGGGGGGGAAACATTCAGTACTTC. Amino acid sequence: CASSLAEGGGNIQYF. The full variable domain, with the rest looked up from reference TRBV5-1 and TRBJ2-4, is KAGVTQTPRYLIKTRGQQVTLSCSPISGHRSVSWYQQTPGQGLQFLFEYFSETQRNKGNFPGRFSGRQFSNSRSEMNVSTLELGDSALYLCASSLAEGGGNIQYFGAGTRLSVL.

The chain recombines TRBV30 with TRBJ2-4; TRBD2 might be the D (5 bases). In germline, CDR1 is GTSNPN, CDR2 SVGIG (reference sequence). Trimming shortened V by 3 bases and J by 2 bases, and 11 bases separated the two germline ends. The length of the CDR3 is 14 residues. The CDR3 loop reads CAWRAPGTKNIQYF. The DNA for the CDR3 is TGTGCCTGGAGAGCCCCGGGGACCAAAAACATTCAGTACTTC.

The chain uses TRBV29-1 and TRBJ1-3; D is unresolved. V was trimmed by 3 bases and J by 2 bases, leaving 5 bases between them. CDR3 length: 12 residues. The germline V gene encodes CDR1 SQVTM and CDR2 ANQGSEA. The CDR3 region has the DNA TGCAGCGTTGATAGCCCTGGAAACACCATATATTTT. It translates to CSVDSPGNTIYF.

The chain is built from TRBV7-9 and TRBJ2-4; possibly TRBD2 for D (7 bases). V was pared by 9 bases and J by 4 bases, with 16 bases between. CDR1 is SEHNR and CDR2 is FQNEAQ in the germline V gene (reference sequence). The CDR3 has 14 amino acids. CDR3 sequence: CASGGAKGKNIQYF. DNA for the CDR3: TGTGCCAGTGGGGGGGCGAAGGGGAAAAACATTCAGTACTTC.

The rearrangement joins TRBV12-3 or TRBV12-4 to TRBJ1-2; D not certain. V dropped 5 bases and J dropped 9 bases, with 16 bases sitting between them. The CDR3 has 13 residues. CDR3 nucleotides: TGTGCCAGCAGTCCGACCCTCCCCGTCAGCTACACCTTC. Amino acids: CASSPTLPVSYTF.

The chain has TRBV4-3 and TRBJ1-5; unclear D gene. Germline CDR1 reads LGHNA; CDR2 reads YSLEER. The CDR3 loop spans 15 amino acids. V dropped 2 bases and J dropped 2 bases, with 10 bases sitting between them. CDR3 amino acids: CASSQQVNRNQPQHF. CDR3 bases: TGCGCCAGCAGCCAACAGGTAAACCGCAATCAGCCCCAGCATTTT.

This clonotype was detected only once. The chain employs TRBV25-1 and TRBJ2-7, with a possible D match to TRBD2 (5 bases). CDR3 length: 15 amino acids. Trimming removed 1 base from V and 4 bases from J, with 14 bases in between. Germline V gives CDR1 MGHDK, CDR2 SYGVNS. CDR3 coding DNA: TGTGCCAGCAGTGAATTTAAGGCTCGAGGGTACGAGCAGTACTTC. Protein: CASSEFKARGYEQYF.

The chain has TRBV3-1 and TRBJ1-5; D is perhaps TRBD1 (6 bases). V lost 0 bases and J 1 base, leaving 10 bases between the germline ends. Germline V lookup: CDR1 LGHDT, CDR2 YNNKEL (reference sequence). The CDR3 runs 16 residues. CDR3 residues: CASSQDGGGSNQPQHF. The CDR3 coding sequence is TGTGCCAGCAGCCAAGATGGCGGGGGCAGCAATCAGCCCCAGCATTTT.

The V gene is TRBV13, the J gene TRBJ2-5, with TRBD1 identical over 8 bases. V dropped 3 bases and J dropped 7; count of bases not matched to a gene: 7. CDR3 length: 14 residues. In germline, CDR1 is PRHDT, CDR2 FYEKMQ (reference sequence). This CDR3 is CASSFGQGGGTQYF. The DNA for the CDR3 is TGTGCCAGCAGCTTCGGACAGGGAGGTGGGACCCAGTACTTC.

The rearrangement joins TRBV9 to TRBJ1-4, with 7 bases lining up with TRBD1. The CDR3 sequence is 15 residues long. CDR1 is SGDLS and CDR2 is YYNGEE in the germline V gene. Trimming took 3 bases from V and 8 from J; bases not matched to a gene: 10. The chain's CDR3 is CASSGGPDRREKLFF. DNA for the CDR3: TGTGCCAGCAGCGGGGGCCCGGACAGGAGGGAAAAACTGTTTTTT.

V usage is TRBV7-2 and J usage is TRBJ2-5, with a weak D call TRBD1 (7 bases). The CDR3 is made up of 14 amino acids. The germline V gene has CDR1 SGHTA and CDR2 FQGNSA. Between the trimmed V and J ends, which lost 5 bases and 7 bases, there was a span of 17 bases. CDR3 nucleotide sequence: TGTGCCAGCAGCCCGAACAGGGGAGGAGCGACCCAGTACTTC. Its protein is CASSPNRGGATQYF.

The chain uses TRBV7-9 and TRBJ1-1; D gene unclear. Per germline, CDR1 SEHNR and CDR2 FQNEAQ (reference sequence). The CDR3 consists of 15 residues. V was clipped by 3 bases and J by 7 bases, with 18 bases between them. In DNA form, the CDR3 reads TGTGCCAGCAGCTTCCTAGACACGCTACCGGGTGAAGCTTTCTTT. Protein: CASSFLDTLPGEAFF. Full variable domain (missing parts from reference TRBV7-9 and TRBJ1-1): DTGVSQNPRHKITKRGQNVTFRCDPISEHNRLYWYRQTLGQGPEFLTYFQNEAQLEKSRLLSDRFSAERPKGSFSTLEIQRTEQGDSAMYLCASSFLDTLPGEAFFGQGTRLTVV.

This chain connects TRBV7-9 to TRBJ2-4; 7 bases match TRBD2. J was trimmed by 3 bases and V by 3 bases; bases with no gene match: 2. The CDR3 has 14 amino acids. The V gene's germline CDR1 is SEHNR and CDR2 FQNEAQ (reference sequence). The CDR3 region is CASSFGGDKNIQYF. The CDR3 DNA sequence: TGTGCCAGCAGCTTTGGGGGGGACAAAAACATTCAGTACTTC.

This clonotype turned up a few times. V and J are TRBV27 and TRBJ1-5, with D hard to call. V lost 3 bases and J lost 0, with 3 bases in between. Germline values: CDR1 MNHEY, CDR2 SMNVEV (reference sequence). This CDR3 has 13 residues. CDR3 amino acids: CASSFYSNQPQHF. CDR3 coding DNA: TGTGCCAGCAGTTTCTATAGCAATCAGCCCCAGCATTTT.

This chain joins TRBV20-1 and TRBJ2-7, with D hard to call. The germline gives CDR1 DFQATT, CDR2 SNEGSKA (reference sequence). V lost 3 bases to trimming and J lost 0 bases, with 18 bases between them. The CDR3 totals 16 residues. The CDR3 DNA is TGCAGTGCTAGGGCCGGTAATAGTAGGGCCTCCTACGAGCAGTACTTC. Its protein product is CSARAGNSRASYEQYF.

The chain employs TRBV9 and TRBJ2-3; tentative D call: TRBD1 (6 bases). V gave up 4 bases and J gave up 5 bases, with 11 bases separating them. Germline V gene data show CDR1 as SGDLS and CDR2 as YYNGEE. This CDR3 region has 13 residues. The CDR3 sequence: CASSTTGLDTQYF. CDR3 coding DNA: TGTGCCAGCAGCACCACAGGGCTAGATACGCAGTATTTT.

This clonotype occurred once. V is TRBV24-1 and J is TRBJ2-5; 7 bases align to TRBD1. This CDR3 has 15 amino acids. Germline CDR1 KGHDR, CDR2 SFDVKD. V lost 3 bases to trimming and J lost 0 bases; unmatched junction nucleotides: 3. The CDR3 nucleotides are TGTGCCACCAGTGATACCGGGACAGACCAAGAGACCCAGTACTTC. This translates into CATSDTGTDQETQYF.